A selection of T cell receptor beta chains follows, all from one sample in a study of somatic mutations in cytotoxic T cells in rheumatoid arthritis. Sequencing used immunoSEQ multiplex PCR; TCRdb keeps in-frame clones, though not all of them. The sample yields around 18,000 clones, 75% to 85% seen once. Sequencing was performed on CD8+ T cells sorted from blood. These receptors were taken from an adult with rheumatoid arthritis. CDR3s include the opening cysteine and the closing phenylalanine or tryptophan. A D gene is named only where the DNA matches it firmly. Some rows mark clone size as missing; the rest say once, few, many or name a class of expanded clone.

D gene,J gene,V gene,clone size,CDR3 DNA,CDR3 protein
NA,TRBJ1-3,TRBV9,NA,TGTGCCAGCGGGGGTGGCAGACGCTCTGGAAACACCATATATTTT,CASGGGRRSGNTIYF
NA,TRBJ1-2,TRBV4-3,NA,TGCGCCAGCAGCCAAGGGCAGAACTATGGCTACACCTTC,CASSQGQNYGYTF
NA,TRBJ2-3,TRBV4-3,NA,TGCGCCAGCAGCCAACTCCGGGGGAGTCCGATGGGAGATACGCAGTATTTT,CASSQLRGSPMGDTQYF
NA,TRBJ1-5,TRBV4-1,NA,TGCGCCAGCAGCCAAGTCCGGTCAGGGAGTCAGCCCCAGCATTTT,CASSQVRSGSQPQHF
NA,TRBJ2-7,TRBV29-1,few,TGCAGCGTTGAATTCACAGGGTCGTACGAGCAGTACTTC,CSVEFTGSYEQYF
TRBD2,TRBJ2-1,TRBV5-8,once,TGTGCCAGCAGCTCCGGGACTAGCGGGATCTACAATGAGCAGTTCTTC,CASSSGTSGIYNEQFF
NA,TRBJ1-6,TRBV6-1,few,TGTGCCAGCAGTGGAAAGGCATCGAGTCCAAATTCACCCCTCCACTTT,CASSGKASSPNSPLHF
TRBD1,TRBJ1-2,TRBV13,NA,TGTGCCAGCAGCTTGACAGGGGTTAGCGATGGCTACACCTTC,CASSLTGVSDGYTF
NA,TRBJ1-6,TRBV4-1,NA,TGCGCCAGCAGCCTTGGGGTTGTGAATTCACCCCTCCACTTT,CASSLGVVNSPLHF
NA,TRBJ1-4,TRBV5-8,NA,TGCAAAACAGGGCAGGGCGAAAAACTGTTTTTT,CKTGQGEKLFF
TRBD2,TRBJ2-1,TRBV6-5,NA,TGTGCCAGCAGTTACTCCGGGACTAGCGCAGGTAATGAGCAGTTCTTC,CASSYSGTSAGNEQFF
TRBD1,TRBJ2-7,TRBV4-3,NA,TGCGCCAGCAGCCAAGATCGTGGCCAGGGGGTCTACGAGCAGTACTTC,CASSQDRGQGVYEQYF
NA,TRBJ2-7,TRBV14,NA,TGTGCCAGCAGCCTCGCAGCCTACGAGCAGTACTTC,CASSLAAYEQYF
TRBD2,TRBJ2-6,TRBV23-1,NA,TGCCCCGGGGCCACGGCTAGCGGCTCCTTCTCTGGGGCCAACGTCCTGACTTTC,CPGATASGSFSGANVLTF
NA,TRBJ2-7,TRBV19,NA,TGTGCCAGTAGATCGGGACAAGGGGGTGAGCAGTACTTC,CASRSGQGGEQYF
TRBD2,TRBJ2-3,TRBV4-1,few,TGCGCCAGCAGCCCCGGGACTAGCGGGTTTGCAGATACGCAGTATTTT,CASSPGTSGFADTQYF
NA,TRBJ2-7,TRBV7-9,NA,TGTGCCAGCAGCTTAGGTACCAACTACGAGCAGTACTTC,CASSLGTNYEQYF
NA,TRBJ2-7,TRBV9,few,TGTGCCAGCAGCGAAGGCGATTCCTACGAGCAGTACTTC,CASSEGDSYEQYF
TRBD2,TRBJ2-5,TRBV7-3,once,TGTGCCAGCAGCGGCGCCCCCCTAGCGGGGGGCCACCAAGAGACCCAGTACTTC,CASSGAPLAGGHQETQYF
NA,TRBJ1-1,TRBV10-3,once,TGTGCCATCAGTAAGGGAGGAGGCGGCACTGAAGCTTTCTTT,CAISKGGGGTEAFF
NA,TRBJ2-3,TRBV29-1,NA,TGCAGCGCCGAAGGGGGTCTCACAGATACGCAGTATTTT,CSAEGGLTDTQYF
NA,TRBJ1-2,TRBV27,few,TGTGCCAGCAGTTTATCCGCGAAAGACAGCTACACCTTC,CASSLSAKDSYTF
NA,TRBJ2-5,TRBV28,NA,TGTGCCAGCAGTACCCGGACAGACCAAGAGACCCAGTACTTC,CASSTRTDQETQYF
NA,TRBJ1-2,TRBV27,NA,TGTGCCAGCAGCCTGCTGACGGGGGGAGGCTACACCTTC,CASSLLTGGGYTF
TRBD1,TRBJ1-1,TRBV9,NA,TGTGCCAGCAGCGGGACAGGGGGGAACACTGAAGCTTTCTTT,CASSGTGGNTEAFF
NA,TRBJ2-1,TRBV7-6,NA,TGTGCCAGCAGCTCTACCGGGACTCCCCAGCAGGGCGATGAGCAGTTCTTC,CASSSTGTPQQGDEQFF
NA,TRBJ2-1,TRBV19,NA,TGTGCCAGTAGTATCGGAGGGCGTGTGCAGCAGTTCTTC,CASSIGGRVQQFF
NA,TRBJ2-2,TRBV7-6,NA,TGTGCCAGCGGGCTACAGGGTTACACCGGGGAGCTGTTTTTT,CASGLQGYTGELFF
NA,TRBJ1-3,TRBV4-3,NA,TGCGCCAGCAGCCAAGTCAGGGAAAGGGGGTCTGGAAACACCATATATTTT,CASSQVRERGSGNTIYF
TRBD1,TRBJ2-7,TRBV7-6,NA,TGTGCCAGCAGCCCCCGCGGACAGGGCTACGAGCAGTACTTC,CASSPRGQGYEQYF
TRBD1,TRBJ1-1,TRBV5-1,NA,TGCGCCAGCAGCTCCCGGACAGGGACTGAAGCTTTCTTT,CASSSRTGTEAFF
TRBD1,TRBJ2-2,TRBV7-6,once,TGTGCCAGCAGCGCAAAAATGGGACAGGGGGACACCGGGGAGCTGTTTTTT,CASSAKMGQGDTGELFF
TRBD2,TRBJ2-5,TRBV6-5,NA,TGTGCCAGCAGTTACGGCGGGAGAGATTTTGAGACCCAGTACTTC,CASSYGGRDFETQYF
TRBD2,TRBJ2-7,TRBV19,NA,TGTGCCAGTAGTTACGCGTTGGCGGGAGGCTACGAGCAGTACTTC,CASSYALAGGYEQYF
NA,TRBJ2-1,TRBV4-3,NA,TGCGCCAGCAGCCACCGTTATTCCTACAATGAGCAGTTCTTC,CASSHRYSYNEQFF
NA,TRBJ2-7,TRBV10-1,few,TGCGCCAGCAGTGAGTGCTACGAGCAGTACTTC,CASSECYEQYF
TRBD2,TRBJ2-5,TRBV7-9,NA,TGTGCCAGCAGCTTAGACGGTATGGCGGGGGGAGAGACCCAGTACTTC,CASSLDGMAGGETQYF
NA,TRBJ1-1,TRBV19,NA,TGTGCCAGTAGTATCGGGGTCCAGACCCACCGAGCTTTCTTT,CASSIGVQTHRAFF
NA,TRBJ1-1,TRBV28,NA,TGTGCCAGCAGTTTGCGGACAGTTAACACTGAAGCTTTCTTT,CASSLRTVNTEAFF
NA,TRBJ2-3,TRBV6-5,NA,TGTGCCAGCAGTTACGGAGGGGGTACGCAGTATTTT,CASSYGGGTQYF
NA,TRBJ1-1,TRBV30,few,TGTGCCTGGAGTGTGGGTGACACTGAAGCTTTCTTT,CAWSVGDTEAFF
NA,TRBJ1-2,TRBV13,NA,TGTGCCAGCAGCTTATACAAGGGCGTGAGGGGCTACACCTTC,CASSLYKGVRGYTF
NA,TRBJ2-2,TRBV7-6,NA,TGTGCCAGCAGCTTCGTCGCTAGCCCGAACACCGGGGAGCTGTTTTTT,CASSFVASPNTGELFF
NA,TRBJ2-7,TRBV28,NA,TGTGCCAGCAGTACCCCCAGGGCGTCACCCTCGAGCTCCTACGAGCAGTACTTC,CASSTPRASPSSSYEQYF
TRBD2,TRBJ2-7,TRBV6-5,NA,TGTGCCAGCAGCCTACTCGGGCGGGAGGAGTACTTC,CASSLLGREEYF
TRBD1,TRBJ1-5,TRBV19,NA,TGTGCCAGTAGCTATACAACAGGGGTTAATCAGCCCCAGCATTTT,CASSYTTGVNQPQHF
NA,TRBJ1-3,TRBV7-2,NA,TGTGCCAGCAGCGCCGGGACTAGCTCTGGAAACACCATATATTTT,CASSAGTSSGNTIYF
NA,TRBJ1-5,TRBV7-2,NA,TGTGCCAGCAGCTCTACCACGGAACAGCCCCAGCATTTT,CASSSTTEQPQHF
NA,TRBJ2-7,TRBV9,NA,TGTGCCAGCAGTAGCAGCGCCTACGAGCAGTACTTC,CASSSSAYEQYF
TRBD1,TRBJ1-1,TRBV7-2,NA,TGTGCCAGCAGCTTATCTAGGACAGGGAACACTGAAGCTTTCTTT,CASSLSRTGNTEAFF
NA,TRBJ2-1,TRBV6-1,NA,TGTGCCAGCAGTGAAGCGGCCGAATTAGCGTATGAGCAGTTCTTC,CASSEAAELAYEQFF
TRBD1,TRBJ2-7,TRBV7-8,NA,TGTGCCAGCAGCTTTAAACAGGGGAGCGAGCAGTACTTC,CASSFKQGSEQYF
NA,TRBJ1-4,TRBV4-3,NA,TGCGCCAGCAGCCCCTCGTACGGGGAAAAACTGTTTTTT,CASSPSYGEKLFF
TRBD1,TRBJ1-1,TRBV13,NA,TGTGCCAGCAGCGAGGGGACAGGGCCCATGAACACTGAAGCTTTCTTT,CASSEGTGPMNTEAFF
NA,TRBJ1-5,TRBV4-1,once,TGCGCCAGCAGCCCGGACAGATCATCCCAGCCCCAGCATTTT,CASSPDRSSQPQHF
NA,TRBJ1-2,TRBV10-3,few,TGTGCCATCAGTGAGTCGACGGCCGGGGGCTACACCTTC,CAISESTAGGYTF
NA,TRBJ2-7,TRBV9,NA,TGTGCCAGCAGCGGCCGGGAGCCCCACGAGCAGTACTTC,CASSGREPHEQYF
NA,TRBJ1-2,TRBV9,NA,TGTGCCAGCAGCGGCACAGCGGGACGGTCTAACTATGGCTACACCTTC,CASSGTAGRSNYGYTF
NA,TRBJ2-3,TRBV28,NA,TGTGCCAGCAGCACCTCCAGGACGGGCGGCGACACAGATACGCAGTATTTT,CASSTSRTGGDTDTQYF
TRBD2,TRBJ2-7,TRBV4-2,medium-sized,TGTGCCAGCAGCCAAGCAGCGGGGGGGCCCCACGAGCAGTACTTC,CASSQAAGGPHEQYF